Sequencing of this T cell receptor (beta chain) was carried out in a study of CD8+CD57+ T cells in acquired aplastic anemia. An expansion of CD8+CD57+ cells by flow cytometry had been shown in patients chosen for sequencing. This clonotype was recorded a few times. Its antigen is unidentified. Germline CDR1 and CDR2: SQVTM and ANQGSEA. Trimming cost V 3 bases and J 3 bases, with 12 bases left between them. The CDR3 runs to 13 residues. Both TCR beta VDJ combination and CDR3 sequence profiling were carried out. Genomic DNA was the template for this profiling. Via MiXCR, TCRdb re-called the reads, giving one row per CDR3 protein. The sample comprises approximately 260,000 distinct CDR3 sequences, 70% to 85% of which are singletons, and approximately 42% rests with the top ten. Study-level points and caveats: There were 25 to 35 CD8+ CDR3 sequences that occurred in both patients and controls.

Sequencing used sorted CD4+, CD8+, or CD8+CD57+ T cells (not recorded which) from PBMCs. This sequence was found in a human donor with aplastic anemia. The V and J genes are TRBV29-1 and TRBJ2-7; TRBD2 might be the D (6 bases). CDR3 protein: CSVEISGNYEQYF. CDR3 nucleotides: TGCAGCGTTGAGATTAGCGGAAACTACGAGCAGTACTTC.